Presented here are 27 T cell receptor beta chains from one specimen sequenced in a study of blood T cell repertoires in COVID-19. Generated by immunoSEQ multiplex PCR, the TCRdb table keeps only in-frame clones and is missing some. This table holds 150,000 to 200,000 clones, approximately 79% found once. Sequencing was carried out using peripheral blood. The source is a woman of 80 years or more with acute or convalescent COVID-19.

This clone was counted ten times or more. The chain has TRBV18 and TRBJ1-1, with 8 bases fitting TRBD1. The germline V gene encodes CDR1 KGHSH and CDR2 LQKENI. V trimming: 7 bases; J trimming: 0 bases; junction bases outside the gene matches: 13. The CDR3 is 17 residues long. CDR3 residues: CASYRTGRSTLNTEAFF. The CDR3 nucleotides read TGTGCCAGCTACCGGACAGGGCGATCCACGCTGAACACTGAAGCTTTCTTT.

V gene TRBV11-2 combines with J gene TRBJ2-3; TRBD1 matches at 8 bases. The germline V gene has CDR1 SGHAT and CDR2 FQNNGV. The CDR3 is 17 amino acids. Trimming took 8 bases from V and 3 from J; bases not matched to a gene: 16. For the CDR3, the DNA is TGTGCCAGCCGTAGTCTTCTCCGGACAGGGATTACAGATACGCAGTATTTT. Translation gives CASRSLLRTGITDTQYF.

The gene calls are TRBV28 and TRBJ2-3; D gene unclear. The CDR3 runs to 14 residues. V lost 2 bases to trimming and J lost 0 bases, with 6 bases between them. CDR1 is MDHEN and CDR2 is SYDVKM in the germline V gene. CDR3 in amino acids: CASSLVSSTDTQYF. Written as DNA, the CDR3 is TGTGCCAGCAGTTTAGTCTCGAGCACAGATACGCAGTATTTT.

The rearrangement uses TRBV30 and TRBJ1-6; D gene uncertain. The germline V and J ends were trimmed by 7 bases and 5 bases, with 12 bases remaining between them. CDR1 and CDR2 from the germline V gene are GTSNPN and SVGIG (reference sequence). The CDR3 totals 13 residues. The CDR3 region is CASSRQDNSPLHF. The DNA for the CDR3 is TGTGCCTCGTCCCGCCAGGATAATTCACCCCTCCACTTT.

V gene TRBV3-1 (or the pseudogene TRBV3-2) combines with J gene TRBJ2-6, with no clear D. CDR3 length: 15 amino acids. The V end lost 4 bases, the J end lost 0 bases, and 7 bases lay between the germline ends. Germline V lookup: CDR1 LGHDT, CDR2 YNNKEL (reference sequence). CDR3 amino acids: CASSPSYSGANVLTF. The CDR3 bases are TGTGCCAGCAGCCCGAGCTACTCTGGGGCCAACGTCCTGACTTTC.

The CDR3 loop is CASSLGPQETQYF. The CDR3 DNA follows: TGTGCCAGTAGTTTGGGGCCTCAAGAGACCCAGTACTTC. The rearrangement links TRBV19 to TRBJ2-5; maybe TRBD1 (5 bases). The CDR3 sequence is 13 residues long. Germline CDR1 and CDR2: LNHDA and SQIVND (reference sequence). With 5 bases removed from V and 2 bases from J, the gap between germline ends came to 9 bases.

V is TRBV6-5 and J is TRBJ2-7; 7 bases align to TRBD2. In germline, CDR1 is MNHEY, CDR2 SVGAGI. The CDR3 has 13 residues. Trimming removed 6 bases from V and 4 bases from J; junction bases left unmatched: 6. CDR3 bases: TGTGCCAGCAGCCCCGGGAGGACATACGAGCAGTACTTC. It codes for CASSPGRTYEQYF.

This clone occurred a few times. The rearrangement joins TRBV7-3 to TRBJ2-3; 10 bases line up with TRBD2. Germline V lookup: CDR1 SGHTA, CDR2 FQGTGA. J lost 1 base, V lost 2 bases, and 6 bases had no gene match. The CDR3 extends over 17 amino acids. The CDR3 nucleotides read TGTGCCAGCAGCTTAGGTGCCCTAGCGGGAGGCACAGATACGCAGTATTTT. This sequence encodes CASSLGALAGGTDTQYF.

The CDR3 reads CAISDYREGEQFF. The CDR3 nucleotides are TGTGCCATCAGTGACTACAGGGAGGGTGAGCAGTTCTTC. The V call is TRBV10-3, the J call TRBJ2-1; a weak D match, TRBD2 (7 bases). The V end was cut by 3 bases, the J end by 9 bases, with 12 bases between. The germline V gene encodes CDR1 ENHRY and CDR2 SYGVKD. The CDR3 has 13 residues.

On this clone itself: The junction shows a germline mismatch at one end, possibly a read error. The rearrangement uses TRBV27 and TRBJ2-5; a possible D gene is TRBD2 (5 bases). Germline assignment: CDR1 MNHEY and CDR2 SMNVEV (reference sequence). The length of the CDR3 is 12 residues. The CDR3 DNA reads TGTGCCAGCAGTAGAAAGGTAGCCCGCGGGCACTTC. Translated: CASSRKVARGHF.

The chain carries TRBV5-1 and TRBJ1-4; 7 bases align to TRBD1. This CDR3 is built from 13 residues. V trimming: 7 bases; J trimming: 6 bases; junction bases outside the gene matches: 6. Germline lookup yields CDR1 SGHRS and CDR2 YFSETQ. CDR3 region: CASSGQEDEKLFF. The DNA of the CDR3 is TGCGCCAGCTCCGGACAGGAGGATGAAAAACTGTTTTTT.

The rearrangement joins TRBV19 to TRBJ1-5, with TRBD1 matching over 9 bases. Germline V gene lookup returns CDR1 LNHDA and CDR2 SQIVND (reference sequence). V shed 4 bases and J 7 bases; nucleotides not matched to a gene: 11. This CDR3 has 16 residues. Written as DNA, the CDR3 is TGTGCCAGTAGTACACCCCCGGACAGGGGATGGCAGCCCCAGCATTTT. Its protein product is CASSTPPDRGWQPQHF.

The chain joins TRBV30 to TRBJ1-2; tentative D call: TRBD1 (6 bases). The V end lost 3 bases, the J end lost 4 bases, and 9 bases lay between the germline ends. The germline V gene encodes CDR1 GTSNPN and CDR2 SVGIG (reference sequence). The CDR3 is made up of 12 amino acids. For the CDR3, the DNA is TGTGCCTGGAGACAGGGCGGCTATGGCTACACCTTC. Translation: CAWRQGGYGYTF.

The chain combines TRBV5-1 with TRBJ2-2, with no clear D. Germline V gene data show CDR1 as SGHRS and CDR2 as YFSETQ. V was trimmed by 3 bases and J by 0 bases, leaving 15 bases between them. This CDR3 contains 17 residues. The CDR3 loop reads CASSSIFVTTNTGELFF. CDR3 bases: TGCGCCAGCAGCTCAATTTTTGTGACAACGAACACCGGGGAGCTGTTTTTT.

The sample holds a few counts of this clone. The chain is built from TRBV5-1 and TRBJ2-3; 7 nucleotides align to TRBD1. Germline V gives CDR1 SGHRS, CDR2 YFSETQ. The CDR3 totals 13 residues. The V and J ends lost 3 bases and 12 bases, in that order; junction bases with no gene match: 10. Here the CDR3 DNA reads TGCGCCAGCAGCTCAGTGACAGGGACCCTCCAGTATTTT. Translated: CASSSVTGTLQYF.

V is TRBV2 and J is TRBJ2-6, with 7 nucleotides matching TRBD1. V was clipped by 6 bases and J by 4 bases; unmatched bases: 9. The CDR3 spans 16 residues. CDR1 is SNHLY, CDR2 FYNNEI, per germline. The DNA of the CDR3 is TGTGCCAGCAGCGGGACAACAGGGGTCGGGGCCAACGTCCTGACTTTC. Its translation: CASSGTTGVGANVLTF.

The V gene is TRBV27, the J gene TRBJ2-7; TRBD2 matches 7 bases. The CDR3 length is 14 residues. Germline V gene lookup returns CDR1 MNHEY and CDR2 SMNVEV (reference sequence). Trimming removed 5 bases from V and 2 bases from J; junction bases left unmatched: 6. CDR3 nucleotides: TGTGCCAGCAGTCAAGCGGGGTGGACCTACGAGCAGTACTTC. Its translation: CASSQAGWTYEQYF.

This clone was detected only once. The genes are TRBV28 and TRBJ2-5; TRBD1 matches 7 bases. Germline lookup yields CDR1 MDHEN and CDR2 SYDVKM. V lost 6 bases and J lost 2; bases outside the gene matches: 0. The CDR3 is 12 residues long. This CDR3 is CASRTGQETQYF. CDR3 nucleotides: TGTGCCAGCAGGACAGGGCAAGAGACCCAGTACTTC.

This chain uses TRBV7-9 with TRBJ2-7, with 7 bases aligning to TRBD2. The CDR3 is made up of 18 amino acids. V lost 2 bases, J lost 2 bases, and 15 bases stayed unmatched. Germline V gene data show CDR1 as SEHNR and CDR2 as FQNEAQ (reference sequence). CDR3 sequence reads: CASSLLGRSRGTTYEQYF. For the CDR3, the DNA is TGTGCCAGCAGCTTATTGGGCAGGAGCCGCGGGACTACCTACGAGCAGTACTTC.

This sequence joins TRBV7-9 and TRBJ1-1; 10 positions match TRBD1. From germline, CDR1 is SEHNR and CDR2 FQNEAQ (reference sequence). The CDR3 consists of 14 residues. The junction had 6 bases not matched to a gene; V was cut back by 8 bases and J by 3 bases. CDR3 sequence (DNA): TGTGCCAGCGTATCCGGACAGGGGGACACTGAAGCTTTCTTT. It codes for CASVSGQGDTEAFF.

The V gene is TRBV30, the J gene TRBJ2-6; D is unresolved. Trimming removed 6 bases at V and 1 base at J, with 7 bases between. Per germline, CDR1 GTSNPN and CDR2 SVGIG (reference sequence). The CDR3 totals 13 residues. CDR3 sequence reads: CACQKSGANVLTF. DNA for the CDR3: TGTGCCTGCCAGAAGTCTGGGGCCAACGTCCTGACTTTC.

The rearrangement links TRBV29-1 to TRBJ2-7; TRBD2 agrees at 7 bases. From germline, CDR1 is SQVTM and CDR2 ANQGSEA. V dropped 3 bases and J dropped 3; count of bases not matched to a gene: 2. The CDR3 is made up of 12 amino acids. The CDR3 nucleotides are TGCAGCGTTGATACGGGAGGCTACGAGCAGTACTTC. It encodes CSVDTGGYEQYF.

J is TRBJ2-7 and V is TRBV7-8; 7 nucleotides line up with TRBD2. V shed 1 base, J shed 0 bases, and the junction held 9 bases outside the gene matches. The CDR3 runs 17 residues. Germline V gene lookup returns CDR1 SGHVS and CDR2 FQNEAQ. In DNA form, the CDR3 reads TGTGCCAGCAGCTTAGGGCGAAGGCGGGAGAGCTCCTACGAGCAGTACTTC. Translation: CASSLGRRRESSYEQYF.

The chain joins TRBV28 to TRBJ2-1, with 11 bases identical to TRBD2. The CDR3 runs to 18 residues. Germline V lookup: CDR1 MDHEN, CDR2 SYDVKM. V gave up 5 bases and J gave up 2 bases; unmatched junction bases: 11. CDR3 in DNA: TGTGCCAGCAGTCCCGAGGGGGATAGCGGGAGGGCCTACAATGAGCAGTTCTTC. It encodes CASSPEGDSGRAYNEQFF.

CDR3 in amino acids: CASSPMGHIRNSYNEQFF. As DNA, the CDR3 is TGTGCCAGCAGTCCAATGGGGCACATACGTAACTCCTACAATGAGCAGTTCTTC. The rearrangement uses TRBV27 and TRBJ2-1; perhaps TRBD1 as D (5 bases). The germline V gene encodes CDR1 MNHEY and CDR2 SMNVEV (reference sequence). Trimming took 5 bases from V and 0 from J, leaving 20 bases between them. This CDR3 spans 18 amino acids.

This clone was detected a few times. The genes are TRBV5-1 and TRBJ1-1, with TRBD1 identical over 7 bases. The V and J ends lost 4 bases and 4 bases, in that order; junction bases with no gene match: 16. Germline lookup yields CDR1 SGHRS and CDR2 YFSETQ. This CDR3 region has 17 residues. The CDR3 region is CASSRTLTGTEITEAFF. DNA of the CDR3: TGCGCCAGCAGCCGCACCTTAACCGGGACAGAAATCACTGAAGCTTTCTTT.

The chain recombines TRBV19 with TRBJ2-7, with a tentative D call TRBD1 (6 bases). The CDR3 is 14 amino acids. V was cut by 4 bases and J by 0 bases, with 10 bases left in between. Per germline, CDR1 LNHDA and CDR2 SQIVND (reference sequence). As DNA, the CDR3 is TGTGCCAGTAGTAACGACAGGAGCTCCTACGAGCAGTACTTC. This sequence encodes CASSNDRSSYEQYF.